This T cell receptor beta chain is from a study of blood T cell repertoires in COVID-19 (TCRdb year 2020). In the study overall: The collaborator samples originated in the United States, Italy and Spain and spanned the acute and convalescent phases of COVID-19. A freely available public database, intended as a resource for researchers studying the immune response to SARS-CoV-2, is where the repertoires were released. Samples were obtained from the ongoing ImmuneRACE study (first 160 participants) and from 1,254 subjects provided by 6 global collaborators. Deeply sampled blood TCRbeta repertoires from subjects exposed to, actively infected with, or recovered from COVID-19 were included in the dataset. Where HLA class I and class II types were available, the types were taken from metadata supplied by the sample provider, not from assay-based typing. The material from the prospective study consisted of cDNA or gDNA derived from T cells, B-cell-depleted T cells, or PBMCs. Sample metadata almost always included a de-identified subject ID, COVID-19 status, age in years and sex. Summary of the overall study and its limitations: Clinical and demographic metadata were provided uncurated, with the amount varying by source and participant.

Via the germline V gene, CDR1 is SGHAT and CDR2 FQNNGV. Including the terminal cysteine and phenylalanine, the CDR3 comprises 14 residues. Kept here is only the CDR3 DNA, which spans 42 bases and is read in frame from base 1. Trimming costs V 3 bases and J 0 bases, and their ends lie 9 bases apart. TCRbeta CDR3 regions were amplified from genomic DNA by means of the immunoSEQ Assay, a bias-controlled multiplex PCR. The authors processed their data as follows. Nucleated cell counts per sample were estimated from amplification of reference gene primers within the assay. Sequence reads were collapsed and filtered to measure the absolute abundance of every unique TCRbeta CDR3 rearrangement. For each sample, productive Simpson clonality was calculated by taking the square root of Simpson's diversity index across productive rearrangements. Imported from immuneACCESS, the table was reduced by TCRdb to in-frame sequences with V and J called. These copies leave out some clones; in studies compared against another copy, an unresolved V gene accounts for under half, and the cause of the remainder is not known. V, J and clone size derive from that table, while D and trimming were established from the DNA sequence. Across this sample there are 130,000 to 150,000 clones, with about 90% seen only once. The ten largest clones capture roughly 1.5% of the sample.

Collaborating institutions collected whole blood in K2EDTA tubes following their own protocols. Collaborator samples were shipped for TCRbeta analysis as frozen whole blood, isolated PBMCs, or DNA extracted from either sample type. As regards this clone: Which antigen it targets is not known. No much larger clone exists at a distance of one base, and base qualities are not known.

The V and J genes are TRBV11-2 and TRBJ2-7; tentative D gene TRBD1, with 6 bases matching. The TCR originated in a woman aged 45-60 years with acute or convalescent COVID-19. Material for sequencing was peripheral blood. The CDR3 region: CASSFGTFSYEQYF. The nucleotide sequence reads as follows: TGTGCCAGCAGCTTCGGGACATTCTCCTACGAGCAGTACTTC.